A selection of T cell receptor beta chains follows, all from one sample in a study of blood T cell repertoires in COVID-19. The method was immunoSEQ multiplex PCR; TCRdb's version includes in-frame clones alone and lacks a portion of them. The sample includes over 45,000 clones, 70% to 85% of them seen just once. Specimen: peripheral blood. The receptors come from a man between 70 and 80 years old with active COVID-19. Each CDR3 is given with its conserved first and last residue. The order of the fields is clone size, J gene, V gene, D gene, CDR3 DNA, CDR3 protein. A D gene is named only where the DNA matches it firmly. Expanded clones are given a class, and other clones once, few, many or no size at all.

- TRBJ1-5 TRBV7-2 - TGTGCCAGCAGCCCCGGCGGTGGGTATACGAGCAATCAGCCCCAGCATTTT CASSPGGGYTSNQPQHF
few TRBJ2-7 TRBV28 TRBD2 TGTGCCAGCAGACTAGCGGGAGGGCCCACCATCGACTTC CASRLAGGPTIDF
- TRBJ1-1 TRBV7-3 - TGTGCCAGCAGCCCCAGCGGGGGATCGGGCACTGAAGCTTTCTTT CASSPSGGSGTEAFF
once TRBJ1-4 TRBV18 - TGTGCCAGCTCACCCAACCAGGTTAATGAAAAACTGTTTTTT CASSPNQVNEKLFF
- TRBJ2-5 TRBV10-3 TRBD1 TGTGCCATCAGACAACAGGGGGCACGAGAGACCCAGTACTTC CAIRQQGARETQYF
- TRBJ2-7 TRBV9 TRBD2 TGTGCCAGCAGCCCGGGACTAGCGGCTTTTACAGGGCAGTACTTC CASSPGLAAFTGQYF
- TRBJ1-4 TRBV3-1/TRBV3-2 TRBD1 TGTGCCAGCAGCCAGAACAGGGGGGAAAAACTGTTTTTT CASSQNRGEKLFF
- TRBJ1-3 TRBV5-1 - TGCGCCAGCAGCTTGACGGGAGCGGGAAACACCATATATTTT CASSLTGAGNTIYF
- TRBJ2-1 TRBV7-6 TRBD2 TGTGCCAGCAGCTTGGACGGGACTAGCGCCTGGGGAGAGTTCTTC CASSLDGTSAWGEFF
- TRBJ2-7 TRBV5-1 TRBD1 TGCGCCAGCAGCCCACGGACAGGGGCCTACGAGCAGTACTTC CASSPRTGAYEQYF
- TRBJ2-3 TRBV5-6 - TGTGCCAGCAGCCACCATCTAGACGGCCTGAGCACAGATACGCAGTATTTT CASSHHLDGLSTDTQYF
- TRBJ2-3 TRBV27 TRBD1 TGTGCCAGCAGCCGAAGACAGGGACGCACAGATACGCAGTATTTT CASSRRQGRTDTQYF
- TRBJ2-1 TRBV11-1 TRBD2 TGTGCCAGCAGCCCTTTCACCTCTAGCGGCAATGAGCAGTTCTTC CASSPFTSSGNEQFF
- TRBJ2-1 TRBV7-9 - TGTGCCAGCAGCTTAATCGGTAATGAGCAGTTCTTC CASSLIGNEQFF
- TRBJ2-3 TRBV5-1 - TGCGCCAGTACTATCATCGGACTATCGACAGATACGCAGTATTTT CASTIIGLSTDTQYF
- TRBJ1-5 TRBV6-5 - TGTGCCAGTTCCGGGACTGGCAATCAGCCCCAGCATTTT CASSGTGNQPQHF
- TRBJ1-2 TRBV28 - TGTGCCAGCAGTTTGACAGCATCCTATGGCTACACCTTC CASSLTASYGYTF
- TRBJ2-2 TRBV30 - TGTGCCTGGAGCTACAGGGTGGGCGGGGAGCTGTTTTTT CAWSYRVGGELFF
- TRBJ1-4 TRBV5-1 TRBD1 TGCGCCAGCAGTCCGACAGGGTTTAATGAAAAACTGTTTTTT CASSPTGFNEKLFF
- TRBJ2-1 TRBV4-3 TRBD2 TGCGCCAGCAGCCAAGTTATAGCGGGAGGGCCATCTGAGCAGTTCTTC CASSQVIAGGPSEQFF
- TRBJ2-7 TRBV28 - TGTGCCAGCAGTTTGTCCGCCTACGAGCAGTACTTC CASSLSAYEQYF
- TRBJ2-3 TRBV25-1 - TGTGCCAGCAGTCGCTTTTCGGCTAGCGAGCTTACAGATACGCAGTATTTT CASSRFSASELTDTQYF
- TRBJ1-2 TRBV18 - TGTGCCAGCTCACCTCAGACAGAGATCTACACCTTC CASSPQTEIYTF
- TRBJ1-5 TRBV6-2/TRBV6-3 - TGTGCCAGCAGTTACTCGATCGGGATGCAGCCCCAGCATTTT CASSYSIGMQPQHF
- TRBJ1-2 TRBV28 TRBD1 TGTGCCAGCAGTCTCCCCGAACCCACCGGGACAGGGTCCCATGGCTACACCTTC CASSLPEPTGTGSHGYTF
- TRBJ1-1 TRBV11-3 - TGTGCCAGCAGCCCCGACCTTTTTAGGACAGCGAACACTGAAGCTTTCTTT CASSPDLFRTANTEAFF
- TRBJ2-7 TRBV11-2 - TGTGCCAGCAGCTTAGATTCCAACGAGCAGTACTTC CASSLDSNEQYF
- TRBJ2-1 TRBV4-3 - TGCGCCAGCAGCCAAGATATGAACCTCCTAAGCTCCTACAATGAGCAGTTCTTC CASSQDMNLLSSYNEQFF
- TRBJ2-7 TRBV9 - TGTGCCAGCAGCGTAGGGGTTAGCGGTCAGAGTCGGTTTTACGAGCAGTACTTC CASSVGVSGQSRFYEQYF
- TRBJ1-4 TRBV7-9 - TGTGCCAGCAGCTTAGGGTTAACACCAACTAATGAAAAACTGTTTTTT CASSLGLTPTNEKLFF
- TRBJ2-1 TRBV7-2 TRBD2 TGTGCCAGCAGCTTAGCGGAGGGACTAGGGTTTGAGCAGTTCTTC CASSLAEGLGFEQFF
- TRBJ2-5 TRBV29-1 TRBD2 TGCAGCGTTGAGTTGCCTAGCGGAGAAGAGACCCAGTACTTC CSVELPSGEETQYF
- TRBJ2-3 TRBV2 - TGTGCCAGCGGGGGGGCAGGGCTGAGCACAGATACGCAGTATTTT CASGGAGLSTDTQYF
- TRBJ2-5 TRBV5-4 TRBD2 TGTGCCAGCAGCTTGGTGTTAGCGGGAGGGACTGAGACCCAGTACTTC CASSLVLAGGTETQYF
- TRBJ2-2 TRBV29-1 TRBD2 TGCAGCGTTCTAGCGGGAGGAACCGGGGAGCTGTTTTTT CSVLAGGTGELFF
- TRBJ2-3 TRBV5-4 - TGTGCCAGCAGCTCCGGGACAAACACAGATACGCAGTATTTT CASSSGTNTDTQYF
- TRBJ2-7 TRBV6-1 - TGTGCCAGCAGTGAACGCTCAGAAAGATCCGAGCAGTACTTC CASSERSERSEQYF
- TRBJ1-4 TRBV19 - TGTGCCAGTAGTCAGACGGACAGACATGAAAAACTGTTTTTT CASSQTDRHEKLFF
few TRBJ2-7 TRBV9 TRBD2 TGTGCCAGCAGCCCTAGCGGGAGTACCTACGAGCAGTACTTC CASSPSGSTYEQYF
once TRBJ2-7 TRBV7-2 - TGTGCCAGCAGCTTAGCTTCCGGCGGACTTAAGTACTTC CASSLASGGLKYF
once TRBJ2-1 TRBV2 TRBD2 TGTGCCAGCAGTGAATCCACTAGCGTAGATACCTACAATGAGCAGTTCTTC CASSESTSVDTYNEQFF
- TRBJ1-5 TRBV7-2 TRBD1 TGTGCCAGCAGTCCGAACAGGGGGAGCAATCAGCCCCAGCATTTT CASSPNRGSNQPQHF
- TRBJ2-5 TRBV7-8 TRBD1 TGTGCCAGCAGCGCAGGGACAGGGAGAGAGACCCAGTACTTC CASSAGTGRETQYF
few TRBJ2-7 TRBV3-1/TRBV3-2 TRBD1 TGTGCCAGCAGCCTAGGACAGGTCTACGAGCAGTACTTC CASSLGQVYEQYF
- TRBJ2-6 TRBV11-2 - TGTGCCAGCAGCTTTGCGCCAGGGGCCAACGTCCTGACTTTC CASSFAPGANVLTF